This is a list of T cell receptor beta chains from one sample in a study of graft-versus-host responses after intestinal transplantation. TCRdb's table, derived via immunoSEQ multiplex PCR, lists solely in-frame clones and lacks some. The data contain about 66,000 clones, 90% of them singletons. These receptors are not linked to any known antigen. The specimen comprised unstimulated CD8+ T cells sorted from spleen or lymph node cells, sampled before intestinal transplant. The receptors originated from a human donor who received an intestinal transplant. CDR3s include the opening cysteine and the closing phenylalanine or tryptophan. Each record gives: J gene, clone size, V gene, D gene, CDR3 protein, CDR3 DNA. The D gene is left open where the match is weak. Size is stated for part of the rows, as once, few or many counts, or as a class when the clone is expanded.

>TRBJ1-2|few|TRBV6-5|NA
CASSYSRSQRGYGYTF
TGTGCCAGCAGTTACTCTAGGTCTCAACGGGGATATGGCTACACCTTC
>TRBJ1-1|NA|TRBV28|TRBD1
CASSHDRGRKNTEAFF
TGTGCCAGCAGTCACGACAGGGGGCGAAAGAACACTGAAGCTTTCTTT
>TRBJ1-2|NA|TRBV7-7|NA
CASSLTRLLNYGYTF
TGTGCTAGCAGCTTGACCAGGCTCCTTAACTATGGCTACACCTTC
>TRBJ1-1|once|TRBV11-2|TRBD1
CASSLLGQPNTEAFF
TGTGCCAGCAGCTTATTGGGACAGCCGAACACTGAAGCTTTCTTT
>TRBJ1-5|NA|TRBV6-5|TRBD1
CASRPGQARQPQHF
TGTGCCAGCAGACCGGGACAGGCCCGTCAGCCCCAGCATTTT
>TRBJ2-7|few|TRBV6-5|NA
CASSYARGYYEQYF
TGTGCCAGCAGTTACGCCCGGGGTTATTACGAGCAGTACTTC
>TRBJ1-2|NA|TRBV18|NA
CASSLPTVYGYTF
TGTGCCAGCTCACTACCGACAGTATATGGCTACACCTTC
>TRBJ2-4|NA|TRBV29-1|NA
CSVEVPGENIQYF
TGCAGCGTTGAAGTACCCGGGGAAAACATTCAGTACTTC
>TRBJ1-5|NA|TRBV27|TRBD1
CASRTGASNQPQHF
TGTGCCAGCAGGACAGGGGCTAGCAATCAGCCCCAGCATTTT
>TRBJ2-1|NA|TRBV7-8|NA
CASSLGSLVNNEQFF
TGTGCCAGCAGCTTAGGGTCCTTAGTCAACAATGAGCAGTTCTTC
>TRBJ2-3|NA|TRBV2|NA
CASSEVVSTDTQYF
TGTGCCAGCAGTGAAGTAGTCAGCACAGATACGCAGTATTTT
>TRBJ2-7|few|TRBV7-3|TRBD2
CASSLSGGAAYEQYF
TGTGCCAGCAGCTTAAGCGGGGGGGCCGCCTACGAGCAGTACTTC
>TRBJ2-1|NA|TRBV7-3|TRBD2
CASQAGFQNEQFF
TGTGCCAGCCAAGCGGGATTTCAAAATGAGCAGTTCTTC
>TRBJ2-3|NA|TRBV12-5|NA
CASGPFGGGRSDTQYF
TGTGCTAGTGGTCCCTTTGGGGGGGGGCGGTCTGATACGCAGTATTTT
>TRBJ2-5|NA|TRBV29-1|NA
CSVEPGQETQYF
TGCAGCGTTGAACCAGGCCAAGAGACCCAGTACTTC
>TRBJ1-5|NA|TRBV9|NA
CASSVGPNNQPQHF
TGTGCCAGCAGCGTAGGGCCGAACAATCAGCCCCAGCATTTT
>TRBJ1-5|NA|TRBV19|NA
CASSIGGAGQPQHF
TGTGCCAGTAGTATCGGGGGGGCGGGCCAGCCCCAGCATTTT
>TRBJ1-4|NA|TRBV19|TRBD1
CASSITASGQLEKLFF
TGTGCCAGTAGTATCACAGCATCGGGACAGCTTGAAAAACTGTTTTTT
>TRBJ2-1|NA|TRBV13|NA
CASSLTENEQFF
TGTGCCAGCAGCCTTACAGAGAATGAGCAGTTCTTC
>TRBJ2-7|once|TRBV9|TRBD2
CASSVGTSGGYEQYF
TGTGCCAGCAGCGTAGGGACTAGCGGGGGATACGAGCAGTACTTC
>TRBJ1-2|NA|TRBV6-1|NA
CASSEWASFYGYTF
TGTGCCAGCAGTGAATGGGCCTCCTTCTATGGCTACACCTTC
>TRBJ2-7|NA|TRBV11-2|NA
CASTLYGGTYEQYF
TGTGCCAGCACCCTGTACGGCGGTACCTACGAGCAGTACTTC
>TRBJ2-3|NA|TRBV4-1|TRBD2
CASSQGSGSGGPTDTQYF
TGCGCCAGCAGCCAAGGGTCTGGTAGCGGGGGCCCCACAGATACGCAGTATTTT
>TRBJ1-4|few|TRBV2|NA
CASSGEKLFF
TGTGCCAGTTCGGGTGAAAAACTGTTTTTT